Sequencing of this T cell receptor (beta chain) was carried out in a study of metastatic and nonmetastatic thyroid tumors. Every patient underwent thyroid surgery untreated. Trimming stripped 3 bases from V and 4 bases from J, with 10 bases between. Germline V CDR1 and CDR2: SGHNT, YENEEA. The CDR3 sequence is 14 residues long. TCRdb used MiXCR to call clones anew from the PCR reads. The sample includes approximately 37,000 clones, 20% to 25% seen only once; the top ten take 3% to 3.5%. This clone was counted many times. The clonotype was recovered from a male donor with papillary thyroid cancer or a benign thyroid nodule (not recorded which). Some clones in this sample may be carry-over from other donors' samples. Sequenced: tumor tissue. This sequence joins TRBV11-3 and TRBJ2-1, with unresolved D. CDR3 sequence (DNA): TGTGCCAGCAGCTTGAGTAAAACATACAATGAGCAGTTCTTC. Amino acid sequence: CASSLSKTYNEQFF.